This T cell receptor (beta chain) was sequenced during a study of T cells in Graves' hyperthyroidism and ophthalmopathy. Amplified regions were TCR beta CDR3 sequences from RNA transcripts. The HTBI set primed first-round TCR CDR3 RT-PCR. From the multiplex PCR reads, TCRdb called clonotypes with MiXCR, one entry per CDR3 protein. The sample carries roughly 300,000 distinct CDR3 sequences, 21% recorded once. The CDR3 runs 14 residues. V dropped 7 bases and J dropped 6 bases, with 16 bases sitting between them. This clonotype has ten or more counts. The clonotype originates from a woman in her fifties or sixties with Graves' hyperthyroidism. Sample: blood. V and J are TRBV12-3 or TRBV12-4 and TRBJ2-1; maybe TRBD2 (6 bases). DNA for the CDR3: TGTGCCAGCACACCGGGACTTCAAGGCAATGAGCAGTTCTTC. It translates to CASTPGLQGNEQFF.